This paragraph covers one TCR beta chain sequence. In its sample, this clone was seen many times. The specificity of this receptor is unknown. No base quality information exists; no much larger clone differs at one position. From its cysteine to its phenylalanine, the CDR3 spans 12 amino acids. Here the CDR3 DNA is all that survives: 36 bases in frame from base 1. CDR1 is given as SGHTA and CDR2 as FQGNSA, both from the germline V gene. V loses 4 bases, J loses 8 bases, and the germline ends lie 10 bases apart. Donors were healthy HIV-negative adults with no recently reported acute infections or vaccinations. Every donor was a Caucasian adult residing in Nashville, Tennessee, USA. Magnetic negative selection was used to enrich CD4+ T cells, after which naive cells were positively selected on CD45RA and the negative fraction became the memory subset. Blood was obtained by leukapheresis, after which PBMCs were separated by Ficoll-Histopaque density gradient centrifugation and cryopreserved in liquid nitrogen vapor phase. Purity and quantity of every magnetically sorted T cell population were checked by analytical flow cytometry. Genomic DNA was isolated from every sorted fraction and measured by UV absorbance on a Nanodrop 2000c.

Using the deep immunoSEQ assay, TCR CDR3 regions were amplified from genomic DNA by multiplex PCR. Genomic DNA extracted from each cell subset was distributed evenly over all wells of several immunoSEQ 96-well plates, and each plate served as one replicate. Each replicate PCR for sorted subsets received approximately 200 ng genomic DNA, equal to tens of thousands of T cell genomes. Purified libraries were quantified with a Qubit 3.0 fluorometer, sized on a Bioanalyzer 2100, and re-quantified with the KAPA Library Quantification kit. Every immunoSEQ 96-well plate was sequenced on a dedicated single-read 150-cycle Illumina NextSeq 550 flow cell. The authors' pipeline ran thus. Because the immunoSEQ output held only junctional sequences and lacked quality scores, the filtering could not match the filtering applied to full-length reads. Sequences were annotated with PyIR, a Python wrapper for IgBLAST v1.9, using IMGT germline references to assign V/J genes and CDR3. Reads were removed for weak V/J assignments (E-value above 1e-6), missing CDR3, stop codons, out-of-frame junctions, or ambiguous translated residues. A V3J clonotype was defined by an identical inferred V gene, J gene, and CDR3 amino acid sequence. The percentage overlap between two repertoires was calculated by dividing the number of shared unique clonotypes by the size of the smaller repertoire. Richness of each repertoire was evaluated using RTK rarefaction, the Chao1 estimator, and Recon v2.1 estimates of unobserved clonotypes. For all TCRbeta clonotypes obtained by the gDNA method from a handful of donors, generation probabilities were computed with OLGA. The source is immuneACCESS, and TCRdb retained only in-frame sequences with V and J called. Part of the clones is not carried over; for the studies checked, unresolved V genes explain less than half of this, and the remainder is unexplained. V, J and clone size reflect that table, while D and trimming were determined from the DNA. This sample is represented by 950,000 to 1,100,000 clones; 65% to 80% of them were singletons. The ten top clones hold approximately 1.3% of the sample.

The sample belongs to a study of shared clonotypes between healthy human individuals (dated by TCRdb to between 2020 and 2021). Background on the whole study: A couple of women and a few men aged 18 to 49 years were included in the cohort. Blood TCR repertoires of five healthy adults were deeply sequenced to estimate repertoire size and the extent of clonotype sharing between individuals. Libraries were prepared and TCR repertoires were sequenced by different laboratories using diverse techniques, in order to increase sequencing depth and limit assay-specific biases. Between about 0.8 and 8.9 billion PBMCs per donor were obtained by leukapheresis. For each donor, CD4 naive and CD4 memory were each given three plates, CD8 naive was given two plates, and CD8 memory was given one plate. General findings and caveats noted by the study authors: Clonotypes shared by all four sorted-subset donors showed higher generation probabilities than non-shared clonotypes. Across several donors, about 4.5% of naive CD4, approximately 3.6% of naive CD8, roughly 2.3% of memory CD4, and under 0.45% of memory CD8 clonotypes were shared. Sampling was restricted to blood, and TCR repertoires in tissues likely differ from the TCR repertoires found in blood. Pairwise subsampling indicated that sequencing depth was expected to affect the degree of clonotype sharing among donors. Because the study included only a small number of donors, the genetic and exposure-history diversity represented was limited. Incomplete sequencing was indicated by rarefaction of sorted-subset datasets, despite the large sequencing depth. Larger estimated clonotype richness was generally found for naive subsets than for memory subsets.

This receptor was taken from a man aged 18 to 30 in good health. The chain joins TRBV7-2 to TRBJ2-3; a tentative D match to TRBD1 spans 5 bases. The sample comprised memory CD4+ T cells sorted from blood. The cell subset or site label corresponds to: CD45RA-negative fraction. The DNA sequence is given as TGTGCCAGCAGCTCAGGGAAGGGTACGCAGTATTTT. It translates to CASSSGKGTQYF.